What follows are 25 T cell receptor beta chains derived from one specimen sequenced in a study of CD4 T cell repertoires in COVID-19. Stimulation with autologous monocytes and recombinant SARS-CoV-2 spike or nucleoprotein produced proliferating antigen-reactive T cell lines. Sequencing was performed with immunoSEQ multiplex PCR; in TCRdb, only in-frame clones are kept and a portion is missing. The table lists roughly 690 clones, about 7.9% of them singletons. These receptors lack a known antigen. The sequences come from circulating follicular helper CD4+ T cells, cultured in vitro, collected after recovery from COVID-19. These receptor sequences come from a human donor who had COVID-19.

By frequency in the sample, this clone is large. The V gene is TRBV3-1 (or the pseudogene TRBV3-2), the J gene TRBJ1-5; no definite D call. Between the trimmed V and J ends, which lost 2 bases and 1 base, there was a span of 12 bases. Germline CDR1 reads LGHDT; CDR2 reads YNNKEL (reference sequence). The CDR3 spans 16 residues. DNA of the CDR3: TGTGCCAGCAGCCAATCGGGATCTGCCAGCAATCAGCCCCAGCATTTT. This translates into CASSQSGSASNQPQHF.

This clone is judged medium-sized. The chain has TRBV10-3 and TRBJ2-1; the match to TRBD2 covers 11 bases. V lost 3 bases, J lost 6 bases, and 4 bases stayed unmatched. The CDR3 consists of 15 residues. CDR1 is ENHRY, CDR2 SYGVKD, per germline. CDR3 loop: CAISDLSGGGNEQFF. CDR3 nucleotide sequence: TGTGCCATCAGTGACCTTAGCGGGGGGGGCAATGAGCAGTTCTTC.

This sequence joins TRBV19 and TRBJ2-3; TRBD1 might be the D (6 bases). Germline V lookup: CDR1 LNHDA, CDR2 SQIVND (reference sequence). The CDR3 consists of 15 residues. The V and J ends lost 3 bases and 0 bases respectively, with 10 bases between them. The CDR3 here is CASSIYQGSTDTQYF. The CDR3 DNA reads as TGTGCCAGTAGTATTTACCAGGGGAGCACAGATACGCAGTATTTT.

This clone was found a few times. CDR3 sequence reads: CASSFTGAPRGEAFF. The DNA for the CDR3 is TGTGCCAGCAGCTTTACAGGGGCCCCGCGGGGTGAAGCTTTCTTT. This chain connects TRBV5-5 to TRBJ1-1; 7 bases line up with TRBD1. The CDR3 covers 15 residues. Germline CDR1 and CDR2: SGHKS and YYEKEE (reference sequence). V was clipped by 2 bases and J by 7 bases; unmatched bases: 11.

This clone was seen only a few times. The genes are TRBV10-3 and TRBJ1-3; D not certain. This CDR3 spans 12 amino acids. Germline CDR1 is ENHRY and CDR2 is SYGVKD. Trimming removed 10 bases at V and 7 bases at J, with 14 bases between. DNA of the CDR3: TGTGCCACCCTCTATCATGGGAACACCATATATTTT. This encodes CATLYHGNTIYF.

In its sample, this clone ranks as medium-sized (0.01 to 0.1%). The V call is TRBV6-2 or TRBV6-3, the J call TRBJ2-7; unclear D gene. The V end lost 0 bases, the J end lost 4 bases, and 7 bases lay between the germline ends. The length of the CDR3 is 13 residues. Per the germline V gene, CDR1 is MNHEY and CDR2 is SVGEGT. The CDR3 nucleotides are TGTGCCAGCAGTTACTCGGAAGGGTACGAGCAGTACTTC. It specifies CASSYSEGYEQYF.

There are a few counts of this clone. The rearrangement joins TRBV19 to TRBJ2-1, with D unresolved. V was shortened by 3 bases and J by 7 bases, with 10 bases between the two germline ends. CDR3 length equals 13 residues. Germline V CDR1 and CDR2: LNHDA, SQIVND (reference sequence). CDR3 sequence: CASSIGPLNEQFF. The CDR3 region has the DNA TGTGCCAGTAGTATTGGACCCCTGAATGAGCAGTTCTTC. Full variable domain (remainder filled in from reference TRBV19 and TRBJ2-1): DGGITQSPKYLFRKEGQNVTLSCEQNLNHDAMYWYRQDPGQGLRLIYYSQIVNDFQKGDIAEGYSVSREKKESFPLTVTSAQKNPTAFYLCASSIGPLNEQFFGPGTRLTVL.

In its sample, this clone is large. J is TRBJ1-1 and V is TRBV7-9, with 8 bases aligning to TRBD1. Germline trimming cut 3 bases from V and 6 bases from J; bases unmatched to any gene: 9. Per the germline V gene, CDR1 is SEHNR and CDR2 is FQNEAQ (reference sequence). The CDR3 extends over 15 amino acids. CDR3 loop: CASSFKSQGAAEAFF. The CDR3 coding sequence is TGTGCCAGCAGCTTCAAGTCTCAGGGGGCCGCTGAAGCTTTCTTT. Looking up the rest from reference TRBV7-9 and TRBJ1-1 gives the full variable domain: DTGVSQNPRHKITKRGQNVTFRCDPISEHNRLYWYRQTLGQGPEFLTYFQNEAQLEKSRLLSDRFSAERPKGSFSTLEIQRTEQGDSAMYLCASSFKSQGAAEAFFGQGTRLTVV.

By sample fraction, this clone is medium-sized. This chain joins TRBV10-3 and TRBJ2-1; no reliable D call. From germline, CDR1 is ENHRY and CDR2 SYGVKD. V gave up 0 bases and J gave up 0 bases, with 15 bases separating them. This CDR3 contains 18 residues. CDR3 loop: CAISESGAARSSYNEQFF. The CDR3 bases are TGTGCCATCAGTGAGTCCGGCGCGGCCCGTAGCTCCTACAATGAGCAGTTCTTC.

Of note for this clone: A read error may account for a junction end that differs from germline. The chain couples TRBV10-1 to TRBJ2-3; TRBD2 matches 16 bases. From germline, CDR1 is WNHNN and CDR2 SYGVQD (reference sequence). CDR3 length: 18 residues. CDR3 amino acids: CASSESPGLAGGNRYAVF. The CDR3 DNA sequence: TGCGCCAGCAGTGAGTCGCCGGGACTAGCGGGAGGGAACAGATACGCAGTATTT.

This clone rates as large. The chain combines TRBV3-1 (or the pseudogene TRBV3-2) with TRBJ1-6; D is unclear. V lost 1 base and J 7 bases, leaving 17 bases between the germline ends. The CDR3 has 17 residues. CDR1 is LGHDT, CDR2 YNNKEL, per germline (reference sequence). The CDR3 sequence is CASSQGSVGELNSPLHF. The CDR3 DNA reads TGTGCCAGCAGCCAAGGGTCTGTCGGAGAATTAAATTCACCCCTCCACTTT.

By sample share, this clone is medium-sized. The chain links TRBV10-3 to TRBJ2-3; D might be TRBD2 (6 bases). The CDR3 contains 13 residues. The V gene's germline CDR1 is ENHRY and CDR2 SYGVKD. V was clipped by 9 bases and J by 4 bases, with 14 bases between them. CDR3 DNA: TGTGCCATACGGGACTTCCAACCAGATACGCAGTATTTT. Translated, it gives CAIRDFQPDTQYF.

Within the sample, this clone is large (0.1 to 1%). The chain employs TRBV10-3 and TRBJ2-7; TRBD2 matches at 8 bases. Trimming at V came to 4 bases and at J to 7 bases, leaving 9 bases not matched to a gene. The CDR3 sequence is 14 residues long. Germline V lookup: CDR1 ENHRY, CDR2 SYGVKD. CDR3 sequence: CAISAFGSGEEQYF. DNA of the CDR3: TGTGCCATCAGTGCATTTGGTAGCGGGGAAGAGCAGTACTTC.

By its share, this clone is large (0.1 to 1%). In the same sample, other DNA sequences code for this CDR3. The gene calls are TRBV3-1 (or the pseudogene TRBV3-2) and TRBJ1-3; D remains ambiguous. Trimming left V 4 bases short and J 0 bases short, with 10 bases between. Germline CDR1 is LGHDT and CDR2 is YNNKEL (reference sequence). The CDR3 runs 15 residues. CDR3 nucleotides: TGTGCCAGCAGCCCTGACACCATCTCTGGAAACACCATATATTTT. It yields the protein CASSPDTISGNTIYF.

This clone is labeled as medium-sized. The chain couples TRBV6-6 to TRBJ1-1; D not certain. Germline CDR1 and CDR2: MNHNY and SVGAGI (reference sequence). This CDR3 comprises 14 residues. The V end was cut by 2 bases, the J end by 0 bases, with 7 bases between. CDR3: CASSYQELNTEAFF. Here the CDR3 DNA reads TGTGCCAGCAGTTACCAGGAGCTGAACACTGAAGCTTTCTTT.

This rearrangement joins TRBV4-1 to TRBJ2-5; tentative D call: TRBD2 (7 bases). CDR3 length: 21 residues. The V gene's germline CDR1 is MGHRA and CDR2 YSYEKL. Deletions cut 1 base from V and 3 bases from J, with 30 bases between. CDR3 in amino acids: CASSQVEVLVGGGRAEETQYF. CDR3 coding DNA: TGCGCCAGCAGCCAAGTTGAAGTCTTGGTCGGCGGGGGCCGAGCTGAAGAGACCCAGTACTTC.

This clone is judged medium-sized (0.01 to 0.1%). The gene calls are TRBV6-2 or TRBV6-3 and TRBJ2-2; 11 bases line up with TRBD2. After removal of 2 bases from V and 1 base from J, the junction contained 6 bases not matched to a gene. The CDR3 sequence is 18 residues long. Germline CDR1 MNHEY, CDR2 SVGEGT. The DNA for the CDR3 is TGTGCCAGCAGTTACCAGACCGGGACTAGCGGGAACACCGGGGAGCTGTTTTTT. This codes for CASSYQTGTSGNTGELFF.

This clone was detected only a few times. The rearrangement links TRBV10-3 to TRBJ2-7; D is uncertain. V was trimmed by 2 bases and J by 3 bases, leaving 5 bases between them. CDR1 and CDR2 from the germline V gene are ENHRY and SYGVKD. This CDR3 has 12 amino acids. CDR3 sequence (DNA): TGTGCCATCAGTGAGAGAGGCTACGAGCAGTACTTC. This translates into CAISERGYEQYF.

By frequency in the sample, this clone is medium-sized (0.01 to 0.1%). This chain joins TRBV6-6 and TRBJ1-1; D not resolved. Trimming removed 2 bases from V and 1 base from J, with 8 bases in between. There are 14 residues in the CDR3. The germline CDR1 and CDR2 sequences are MNHNY and SVGAGI (reference sequence). The CDR3 protein is CASSYGEANTEAFF. CDR3 nucleotide sequence: TGTGCCAGCAGTTACGGGGAGGCGAACACTGAAGCTTTCTTT.

This clone rates as large (0.1 to 1%). The chain uses TRBV10-3 and TRBJ1-2, with D maybe TRBD1 (5 bases). The germline V gene encodes CDR1 ENHRY and CDR2 SYGVKD. Between the trimmed V and J ends, which lost 1 base and 8 bases, there was a span of 11 bases. This CDR3 comprises 13 residues. CDR3: CAISEWDGFGYTF. The CDR3 DNA is TGTGCCATCAGTGAGTGGGACGGGTTCGGCTACACCTTC.

By proportion, this clone is medium-sized. J is TRBJ1-1 and V is TRBV6-6; D remains ambiguous. CDR1 is MNHNY, CDR2 SVGAGI, per germline (reference sequence). The CDR3 length is 14 residues. V lost 2 bases and J lost 0, with 7 bases in between. CDR3 DNA: TGTGCCAGCAGTTACGCCGAGGTGAACACTGAAGCTTTCTTT. Translated, it gives CASSYAEVNTEAFF.

This clone was counted a few times. J is TRBJ2-7 and V is TRBV6-1; 9 positions agree with TRBD1. Germline-derived CDR1 and CDR2 are MNHNS and SASEGT. The CDR3 has 17 residues. J gave up 0 bases and V 3 bases, and 9 bases lay outside the gene matches. The CDR3 sequence: CASSDVGQGSGSYEQYV. DNA of the CDR3: TGTGCCAGCAGTGATGTGGGACAGGGAAGCGGCTCCTACGAGCAGTACGTC.

By sample fraction, this clone is large (0.1 to 1%). The chain employs TRBV9 and TRBJ2-2, with TRBD1 as a possible D gene (6 bases). V lost 2 bases to trimming and J lost 1 base, with 9 bases between them. Germline-derived CDR1 and CDR2 are SGDLS and YYNGEE. The CDR3 is 15 residues long. For the CDR3, the DNA is TGTGCCAGCAGCGTGAGGACAGAGAACACCGGGGAGCTGTTTTTT. Translation gives CASSVRTENTGELFF.

The chain joins TRBV7-8 to TRBJ2-1; TRBD2 matches at 13 bases. V dropped 5 bases and J dropped 7; count of bases not matched to a gene: 5. There are 15 residues in the CDR3. Germline CDR1 reads SGHVS; CDR2 reads FQNEAQ. CDR3 coding DNA: TGTGCCAGCAGCCCTGGACTAGCGGGAGTGAATGAGCAGTTCTTC. This codes for CASSPGLAGVNEQFF.

This clone counts as large. This rearrangement joins TRBV6-5 to TRBJ2-1; 12 bases are shared with TRBD2. Losses at the gene ends were 6 bases for V and 8 bases for J; bases not matched to a gene: 5. This CDR3 comprises 14 residues. CDR1 MNHEY and CDR2 SVGAGI come from the germline V gene. As DNA, the CDR3 is TGTGCCAGCAGCCCGACTAGCGGGAGCGATGAGCAGTTCTTC. This encodes CASSPTSGSDEQFF.